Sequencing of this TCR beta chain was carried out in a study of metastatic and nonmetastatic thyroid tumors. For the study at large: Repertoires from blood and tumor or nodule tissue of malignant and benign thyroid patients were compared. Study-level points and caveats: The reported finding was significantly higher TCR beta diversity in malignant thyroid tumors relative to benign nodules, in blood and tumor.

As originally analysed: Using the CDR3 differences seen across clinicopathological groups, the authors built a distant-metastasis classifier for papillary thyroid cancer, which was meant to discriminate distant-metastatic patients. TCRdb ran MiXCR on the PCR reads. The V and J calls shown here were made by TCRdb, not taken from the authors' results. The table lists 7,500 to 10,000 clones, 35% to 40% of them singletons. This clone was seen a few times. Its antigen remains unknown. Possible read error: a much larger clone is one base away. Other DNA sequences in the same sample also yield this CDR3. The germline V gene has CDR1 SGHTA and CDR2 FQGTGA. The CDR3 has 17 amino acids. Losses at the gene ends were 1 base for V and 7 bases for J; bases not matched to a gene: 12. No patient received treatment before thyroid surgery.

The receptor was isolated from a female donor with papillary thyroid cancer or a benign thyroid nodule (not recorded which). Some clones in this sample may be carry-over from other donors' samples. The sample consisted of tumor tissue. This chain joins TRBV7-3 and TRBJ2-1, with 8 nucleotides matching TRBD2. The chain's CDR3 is CASSLMSSIAGNNEQFF. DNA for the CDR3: TGTGCCAGCAGCTTAATGTCGTCAATAGCGGGGAATAATGAGCAGTTCTTC.